This TCR beta chain was recorded in a study of shared clonotypes between healthy human individuals. The wider study: Every donor yielded three CD4 naive, three CD4 memory, two CD8 naive and one CD8 memory plate.

Germline values: CDR1 SEHNR, CDR2 FQNEAQ (reference sequence). Trimming removed 6 bases from V and 6 bases from J, with 20 bases in between. This CDR3 contains 15 residues. In the sorted-subset replicate PCRs, around 0.2 ug DNA, some 30,000 T cell genomes, was used. The table came from immunoSEQ multiplex PCR; TCRdb's copy has only in-frame clones and leaves some out. The sample has some 2,100,000 clones; around 93% are singletons. Whole-study findings and limits: Some clonotypes were shared by all four sorted-subset donors, while others were not shared. The non-shared ones had lower generation probabilities than the shared ones.

This clone appeared a few times. The target antigen is unknown. Naive-designated CD8 cells lacked CD45RO, were positively enriched for CCR7, and omitted terminally differentiated effector memory CD45RA+ cells. V and J are TRBV7-9 and TRBJ1-2; TRBD1 is a possible D gene (6 bases). Sequencing was carried out using naive CD8+ T cells from PBMCs. The TCR comes from a man aged 18 to 30 in good health. Some clones in this sample may be carry-over from other donors' samples. The CDR3 here is CASSLTIQGLDGYTF. The DNA for the CDR3 is TGTGCCAGCAGTCTTACGATCCAGGGGCTAGATGGCTACACCTTC.